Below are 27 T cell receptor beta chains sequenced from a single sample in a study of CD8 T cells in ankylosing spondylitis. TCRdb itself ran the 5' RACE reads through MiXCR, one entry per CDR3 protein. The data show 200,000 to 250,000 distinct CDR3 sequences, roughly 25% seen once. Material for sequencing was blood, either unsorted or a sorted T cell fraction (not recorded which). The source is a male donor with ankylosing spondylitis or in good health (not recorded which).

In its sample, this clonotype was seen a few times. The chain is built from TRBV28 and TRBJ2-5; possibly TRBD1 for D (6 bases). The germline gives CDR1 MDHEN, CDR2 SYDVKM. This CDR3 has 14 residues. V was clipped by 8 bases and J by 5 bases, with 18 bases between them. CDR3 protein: CASCDPSRGETQYF. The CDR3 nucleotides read TGTGCCAGCTGTGACCCATCGAGGGGGGAGACCCAGTACTTC.

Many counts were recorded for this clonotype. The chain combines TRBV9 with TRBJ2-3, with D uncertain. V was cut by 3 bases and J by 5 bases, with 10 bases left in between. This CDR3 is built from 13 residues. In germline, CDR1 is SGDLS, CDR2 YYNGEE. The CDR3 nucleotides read TGTGCCAGCAGCGACGGCCCAAAAGATACGCAGTATTTT. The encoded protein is CASSDGPKDTQYF.

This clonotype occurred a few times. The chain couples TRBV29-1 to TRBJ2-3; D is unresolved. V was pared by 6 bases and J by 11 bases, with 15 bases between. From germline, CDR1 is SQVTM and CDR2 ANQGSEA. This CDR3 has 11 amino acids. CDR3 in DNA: TGCAGCGTGGACCTTGCCCGGTGGCAGTATTTT. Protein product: CSVDLARWQYF.

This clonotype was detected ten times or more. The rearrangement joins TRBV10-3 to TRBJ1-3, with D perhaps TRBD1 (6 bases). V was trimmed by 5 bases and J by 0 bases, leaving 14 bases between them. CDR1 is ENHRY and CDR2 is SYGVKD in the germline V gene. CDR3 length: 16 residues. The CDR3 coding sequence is TGTGCCATCAGTCAGGGGCATCGTATCTCTGGAAACACCATATATTTT. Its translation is CAISQGHRISGNTIYF.

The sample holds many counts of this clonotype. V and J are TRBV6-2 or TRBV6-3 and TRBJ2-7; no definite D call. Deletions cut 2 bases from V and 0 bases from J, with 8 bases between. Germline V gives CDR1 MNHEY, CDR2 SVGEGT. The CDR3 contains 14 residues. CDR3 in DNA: TGTGCCAGCAGTTACATCCTGAGCTCCTACGAGCAGTACTTC. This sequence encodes CASSYILSSYEQYF.

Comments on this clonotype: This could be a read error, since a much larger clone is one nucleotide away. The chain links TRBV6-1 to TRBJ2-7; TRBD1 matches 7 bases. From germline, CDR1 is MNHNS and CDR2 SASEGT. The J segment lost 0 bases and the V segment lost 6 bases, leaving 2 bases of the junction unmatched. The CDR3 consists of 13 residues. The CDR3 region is CASRRQGSYEQYF. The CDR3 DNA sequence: TGTGCCAGCAGGCGACAGGGCTCCTACGAGCAGTACTTC.

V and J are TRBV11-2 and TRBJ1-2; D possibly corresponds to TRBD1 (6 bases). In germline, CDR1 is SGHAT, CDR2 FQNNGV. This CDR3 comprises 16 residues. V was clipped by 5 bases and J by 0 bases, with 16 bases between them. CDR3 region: CASSHVQGTTNYGYTF. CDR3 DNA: TGTGCCAGCAGCCACGTACAGGGAACAACTAACTATGGCTACACCTTC.

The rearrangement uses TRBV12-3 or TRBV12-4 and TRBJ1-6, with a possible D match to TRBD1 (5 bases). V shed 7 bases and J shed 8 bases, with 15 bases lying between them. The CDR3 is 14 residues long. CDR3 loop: CASTDPGAHSPLHF. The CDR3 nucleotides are TGTGCCAGCACCGACCCTGGGGCTCATTCACCCCTCCACTTT.

The CDR3 DNA reads TGCAGTGCGCAGCGGGAGACAGAGACCCAGTACTTC. It encodes CSAQRETETQYF. This sequence joins TRBV20-1 and TRBJ2-5; 8 bases map to TRBD2. Per the germline V gene, CDR1 is DFQATT and CDR2 is SNEGSKA (reference sequence). Trimming cost V 6 bases and J 4 bases; bases outside gene matches: 4. This CDR3 spans 12 amino acids.

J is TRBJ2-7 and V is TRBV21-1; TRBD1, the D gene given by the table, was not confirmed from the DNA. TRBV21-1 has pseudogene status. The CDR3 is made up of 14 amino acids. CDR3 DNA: TGTGCCAGCACACTAGGACAGGGTTTGGACGAGCAGTACTTC. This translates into CASTLGQGLDEQYF.

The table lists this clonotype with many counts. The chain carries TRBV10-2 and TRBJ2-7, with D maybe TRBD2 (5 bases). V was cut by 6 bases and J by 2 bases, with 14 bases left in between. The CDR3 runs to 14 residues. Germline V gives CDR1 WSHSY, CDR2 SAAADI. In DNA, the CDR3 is TGCGCCAGCAGGGAGAGCGGTTACCCCTACGAGCAGTACTTC. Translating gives CASRESGYPYEQYF.

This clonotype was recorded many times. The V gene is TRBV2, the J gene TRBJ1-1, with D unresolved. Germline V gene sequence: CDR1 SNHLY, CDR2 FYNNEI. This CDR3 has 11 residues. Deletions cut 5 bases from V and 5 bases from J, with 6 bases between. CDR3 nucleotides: TGTGCCAGCAGTACCGGGACTGAAGCTTTCTTT. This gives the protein CASSTGTEAFF.

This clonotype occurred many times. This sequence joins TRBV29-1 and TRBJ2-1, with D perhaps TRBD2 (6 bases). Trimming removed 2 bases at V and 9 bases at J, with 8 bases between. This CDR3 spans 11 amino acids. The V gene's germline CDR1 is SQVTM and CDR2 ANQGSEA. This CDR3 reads CSVEHGGEQFF. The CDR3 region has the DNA TGCAGCGTTGAACACGGGGGTGAGCAGTTCTTC.

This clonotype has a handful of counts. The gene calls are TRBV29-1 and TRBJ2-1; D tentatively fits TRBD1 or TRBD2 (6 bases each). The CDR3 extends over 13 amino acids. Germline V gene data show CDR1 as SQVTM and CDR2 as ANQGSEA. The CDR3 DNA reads TGCGCAAGTTTGGGGGGCCGGCACAATGAGCAGTTCTTC. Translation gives CASLGGRHNEQFF.

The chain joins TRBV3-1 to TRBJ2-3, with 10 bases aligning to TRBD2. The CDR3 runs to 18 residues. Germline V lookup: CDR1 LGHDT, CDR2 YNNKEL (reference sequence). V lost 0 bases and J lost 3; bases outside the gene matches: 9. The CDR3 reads CASSQEARSGGGTDTQYF. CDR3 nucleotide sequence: TGTGCCAGCAGCCAAGAGGCCCGAAGCGGGGGGGGGACAGATACGCAGTATTTT.

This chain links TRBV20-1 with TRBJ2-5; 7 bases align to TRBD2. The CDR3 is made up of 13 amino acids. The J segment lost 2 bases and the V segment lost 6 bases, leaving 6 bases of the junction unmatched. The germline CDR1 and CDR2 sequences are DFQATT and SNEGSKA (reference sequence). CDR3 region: CSAYMGLQETQYF. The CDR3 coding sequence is TGCAGTGCGTATATGGGACTACAAGAGACCCAGTACTTC.

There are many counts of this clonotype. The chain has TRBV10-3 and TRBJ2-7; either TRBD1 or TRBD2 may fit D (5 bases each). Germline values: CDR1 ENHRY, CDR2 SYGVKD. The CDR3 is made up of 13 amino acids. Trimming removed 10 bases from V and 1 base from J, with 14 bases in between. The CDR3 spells CATGETESYEQYF. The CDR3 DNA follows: TGTGCCACCGGGGAGACAGAGTCCTACGAGCAGTACTTC.

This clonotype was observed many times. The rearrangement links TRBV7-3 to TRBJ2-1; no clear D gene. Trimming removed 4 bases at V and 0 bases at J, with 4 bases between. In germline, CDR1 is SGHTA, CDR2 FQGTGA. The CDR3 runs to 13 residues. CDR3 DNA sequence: TGTGCCAGCAGCTACGACTCCTACAATGAGCAGTTCTTC. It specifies CASSYDSYNEQFF.

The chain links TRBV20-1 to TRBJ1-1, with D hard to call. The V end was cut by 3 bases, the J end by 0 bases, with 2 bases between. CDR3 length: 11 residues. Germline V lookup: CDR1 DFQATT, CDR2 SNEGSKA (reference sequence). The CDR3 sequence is CSARMNTEAFF. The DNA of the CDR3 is TGCAGTGCTAGGATGAACACTGAAGCTTTCTTT.

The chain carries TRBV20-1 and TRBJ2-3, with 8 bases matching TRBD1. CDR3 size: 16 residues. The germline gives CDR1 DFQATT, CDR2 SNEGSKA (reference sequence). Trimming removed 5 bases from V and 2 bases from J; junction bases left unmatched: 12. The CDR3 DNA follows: TGCAGTGCTCCAACAAACAGGGGGTCCTTCACAGATACGCAGTATTTT. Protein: CSAPTNRGSFTDTQYF.

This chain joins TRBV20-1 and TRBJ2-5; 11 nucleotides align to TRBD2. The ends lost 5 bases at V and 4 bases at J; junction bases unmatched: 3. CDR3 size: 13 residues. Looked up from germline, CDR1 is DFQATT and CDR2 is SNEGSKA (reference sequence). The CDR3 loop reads CSAVLAGVETQYF. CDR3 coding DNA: TGCAGTGCTGTACTAGCGGGAGTAGAGACCCAGTACTTC.

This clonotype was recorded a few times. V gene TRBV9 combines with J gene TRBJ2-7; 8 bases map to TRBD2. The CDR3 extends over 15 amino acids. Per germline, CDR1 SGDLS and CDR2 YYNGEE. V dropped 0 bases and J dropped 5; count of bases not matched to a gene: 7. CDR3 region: CASSVGGAGEDEQYF. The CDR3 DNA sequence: TGTGCCAGCAGCGTAGGCGGAGCGGGAGAGGACGAGCAGTACTTC.

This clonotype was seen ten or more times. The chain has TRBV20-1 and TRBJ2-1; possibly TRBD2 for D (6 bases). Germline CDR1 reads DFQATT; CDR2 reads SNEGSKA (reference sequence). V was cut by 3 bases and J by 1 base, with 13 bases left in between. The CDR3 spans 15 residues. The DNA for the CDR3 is TGCAGTGCTAGCGATCCGGGACTGTCCTACAATGAGCAGTTCTTC. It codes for CSASDPGLSYNEQFF.

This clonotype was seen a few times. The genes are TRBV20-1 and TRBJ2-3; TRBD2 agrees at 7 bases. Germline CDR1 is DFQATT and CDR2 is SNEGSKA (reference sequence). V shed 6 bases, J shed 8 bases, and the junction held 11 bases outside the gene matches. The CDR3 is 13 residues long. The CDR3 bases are TGCAGTGCCTACCGGACCCAGCGGGGTACGCAGTATTTT. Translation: CSAYRTQRGTQYF.

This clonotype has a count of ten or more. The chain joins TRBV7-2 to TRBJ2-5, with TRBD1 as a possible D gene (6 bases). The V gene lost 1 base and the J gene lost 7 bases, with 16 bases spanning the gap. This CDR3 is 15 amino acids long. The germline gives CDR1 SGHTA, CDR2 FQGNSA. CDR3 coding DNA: TGTGCCAGCAGCTTAGGACAGGCGTTAATCGGGACCCAGTACTTC. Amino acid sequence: CASSLGQALIGTQYF.

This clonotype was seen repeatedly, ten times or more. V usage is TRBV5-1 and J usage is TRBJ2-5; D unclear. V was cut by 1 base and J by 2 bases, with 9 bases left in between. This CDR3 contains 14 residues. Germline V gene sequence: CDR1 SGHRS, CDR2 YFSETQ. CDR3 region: CASSLSPLQETQYF. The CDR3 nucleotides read TGCGCCAGCAGCTTGAGCCCTCTACAAGAGACCCAGTACTTC.

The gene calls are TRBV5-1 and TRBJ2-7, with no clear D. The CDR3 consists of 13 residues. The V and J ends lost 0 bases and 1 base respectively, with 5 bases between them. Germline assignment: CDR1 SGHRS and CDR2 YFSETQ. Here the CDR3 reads CASSLDPSYEQYF. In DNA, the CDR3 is TGCGCCAGCAGCTTGGACCCATCCTACGAGCAGTACTTC.